This TCR beta chain was observed in a study of shared T cell receptors in the human thymus. CDR3 size: 11 residues. Germline V gives CDR1 SGDLS, CDR2 YYNGEE. V gave up 4 bases and J gave up 3 bases, with 5 bases separating them. TCRdb's table, derived via immunoSEQ multiplex PCR, lists solely in-frame clones and lacks some. The repertoire includes some 720,000 clones, 70% to 90% of them detected once, and about 0.01% sits in the top ten. The same specimen was also included in a second study, on human thymus T cells. That work adds: The donor group consisted of healthy Finnish infants who were having corrective surgery for congenital heart defects. Apparent skewing of V and J gene usage characterized both thymic and blood repertoires. Overlap was high between thymic repertoires from unrelated individuals, as reported in related research.

This sequence originates from a boy younger than two with a congenital heart defect. Material for sequencing was thymocytes. V and J are TRBV9 and TRBJ2-7; D gene uncertain. Here the CDR3 reads CASSPRYEQYF. The CDR3 DNA follows: TGTGCCAGCAGCCCCCGCTACGAGCAGTACTTC.